This T cell receptor beta chain comes out of a study of blood T cell repertoires in COVID-19. Across the whole study: COVID-19 samples, acute and convalescent, were from the United States, Italy and Spain. PBMCs, B-cell-depleted T cells, or T cells were the source of the cDNA or gDNA that made up the material.

The CDR3 length is 15 residues. The germline gives CDR1 LNHDA, CDR2 SQIVND (reference sequence). Germline trimming cut 8 bases from V and 4 bases from J; bases unmatched to any gene: 10. The table lists this clone with a few counts. Data came from immunoSEQ multiplex PCR; TCRdb stores just in-frame clones and leaves some out. The sample holds more than 70,000 clones, about four fifths seen once. The chain uses TRBV19 and TRBJ2-3; 9 nucleotides line up with TRBD2. The clonotype was recovered from a human donor in a cohort sampled during active COVID-19. The sequencing sample was made of peripheral blood. The CDR3 bases are TGTGCCAGTCGGTTTCGGACTAGCGCGTCAGATACGCAGTATTTT. Its translation is CASRFRTSASDTQYF.